This T cell receptor (beta chain) was recovered during a study of T cells after yellow fever vaccination. Trimming stripped 6 bases from V and 1 base from J, with 12 bases between. The CDR3 runs to 14 residues. Germline CDR1 is LNHDA and CDR2 is SQIVND (reference sequence). Notes on the study in general: Researchers noted that a small share of clonotypes showed up in both CD4 and CD8 compartments.

About this clonotype itself: Its antigen is as yet unknown.

The TCR cDNA carried a universal primer site and UMIs from 5'RACE template switching. TCRdb analysed the 5' RACE reads with MiXCR anew, one entry per CDR3 protein. The sample has 100,000 to 150,000 distinct CDR3 sequences, more than 5.5% seen once; the top ten hold around 2.6%. The TCR was taken from a man aged 18 to 35 who received the YFV17D yellow fever vaccine. The rearrangement links TRBV19 to TRBJ1-1, with a weak D call TRBD1 (6 bases). The source was CD4+ T cells sorted from PBMCs, collected roughly 47 days after the first yellow fever vaccination. The CDR3 DNA follows: TGTGCCAGTAGCGTGGCAGGGGCGAACACTGAAGCTTTCTTT. It codes for CASSVAGANTEAFF.